This T cell receptor beta chain was sequenced for a study of T-cell memory formation after mild COVID-19. In germline, CDR1 is SGDLS, CDR2 YYNGEE. The CDR3 loop spans 15 amino acids. V gave up 0 bases and J gave up 1 base, with 9 bases separating them. Via MiXCR, TCRdb re-called the 5' RACE reads, giving one row per CDR3 protein. Of 300,000 to 400,000 distinct CDR3 sequences listed, 21% are singletons. What was sequenced was PBMCs or a T cell subset sorted from them (not recorded which). The source of this sequence is an adult woman who had mild COVID-19 (a few samples of this study predate the infection). Cell type and time point are not known. This sequence joins TRBV9 and TRBJ2-3; D may be TRBD1 (6 bases). CDR3 DNA: TGTGCCAGCAGCGTAGAGCCAGGGGGCACAGATACGCAGTATTTT. Translating gives CASSVEPGGTDTQYF.